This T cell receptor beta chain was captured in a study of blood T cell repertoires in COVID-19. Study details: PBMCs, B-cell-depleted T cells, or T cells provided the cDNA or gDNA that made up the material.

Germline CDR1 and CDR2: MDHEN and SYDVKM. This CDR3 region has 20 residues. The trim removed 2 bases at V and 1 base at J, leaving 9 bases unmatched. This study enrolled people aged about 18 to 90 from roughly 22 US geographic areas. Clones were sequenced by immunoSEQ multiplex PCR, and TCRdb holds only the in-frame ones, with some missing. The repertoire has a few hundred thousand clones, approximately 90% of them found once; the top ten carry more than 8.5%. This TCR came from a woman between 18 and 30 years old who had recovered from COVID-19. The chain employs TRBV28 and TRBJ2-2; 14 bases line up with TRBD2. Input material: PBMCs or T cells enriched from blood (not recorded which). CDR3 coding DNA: TGTGCCAGCAGTTTAGCCCTGGGACTAGCGGGAGAGGGGAACACCGGGGAGCTGTTTTTT. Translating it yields CASSLALGLAGEGNTGELFF.